The rows below give T cell receptor beta chains drawn from one sample of a study of CD8+ T cells in alopecia areata. Measured with immunoSEQ multiplex PCR; TCRdb has only the in-frame clones, and not every one. The sample has roughly 190,000 clones; less than 70% are singletons. This specimen was CD4+ T cells sorted from blood, taken between weeks 47 and 50, from a patient treated with tofacitinib. Source of these receptors: a human donor with alopecia areata. CDR3s include the opening cysteine and the closing phenylalanine or tryptophan. A D gene is named only where the DNA matches it firmly. Clone size is shown for a subset of rows, as once, few, many or a class of expanded clone.

size: NA; V: TRBV29-1; J: TRBJ2-3; D: NA; DNA: TGCAGCGTTGACTCAGGGAGCACAGATACGCAGTATTTT; CDR3: CSVDSGSTDTQYF
size: NA; V: TRBV20-1; J: TRBJ2-1; D: NA; DNA: TGCAGTGCGGCCTACAATGAGCAGTTCTTC; CDR3: CSAAYNEQFF
size: NA; V: TRBV9; J: TRBJ2-7; D: NA; DNA: TGTGCCAGCAGCCCGGGGCAGGTAGCCTACGAGCAGTACTTC; CDR3: CASSPGQVAYEQYF
size: few; V: TRBV7-2; J: TRBJ1-5; D: TRBD1; DNA: TGTGCCAGCAGAGCGGGACAGGGGAATCAGCCCCAGCATTTT; CDR3: CASRAGQGNQPQHF
size: few; V: TRBV29-1; J: TRBJ2-1; D: NA; DNA: TGCAGCGGGAAACAGGGTAGGAGTGAGCAGTTCTTC; CDR3: CSGKQGRSEQFF
size: few; V: TRBV29-1; J: TRBJ2-5; D: NA; DNA: TGCAGCGTTGACTCGCAGGGAGGCGTGGAGACCCAGTACTTC; CDR3: CSVDSQGGVETQYF
size: few; V: TRBV7-2; J: TRBJ2-7; D: TRBD1; DNA: TGTGCCAGCAGCCCCGGACAGGTCTTCTCCTACGAGCAGTACTTC; CDR3: CASSPGQVFSYEQYF
size: NA; V: TRBV30; J: TRBJ1-5; D: NA; DNA: TGTGCCTGGAGTACCCAGGACAACCAGCCCCAGCATTTT; CDR3: CAWSTQDNQPQHF
size: few; V: TRBV29-1; J: TRBJ1-2; D: TRBD1; DNA: TGCAGCGTTGACACAGGGGTCTATGGCTACACCTTC; CDR3: CSVDTGVYGYTF
size: once; V: TRBV5-1; J: TRBJ2-5; D: NA; DNA: TGCGCCAGCAGCTTGTTTCAGCAAGAGACCCAGTACTTC; CDR3: CASSLFQQETQYF
size: few; V: TRBV29-1; J: TRBJ2-7; D: NA; DNA: TGCAGCGTTGTTGGACTCTTTGGCCACGAGCAGTACTTC; CDR3: CSVVGLFGHEQYF
size: NA; V: TRBV29-1; J: TRBJ1-5; D: NA; DNA: TGCAGCGTTACCATGGGGTCGGGCAATCAGCCCCAGCATTTT; CDR3: CSVTMGSGNQPQHF
size: NA; V: TRBV7-9; J: TRBJ1-6; D: TRBD1; DNA: TGTGCCAGCAGCTTATCACAGGGGTATAATTCACCCCTCCACTTT; CDR3: CASSLSQGYNSPLHF
size: NA; V: TRBV30; J: TRBJ1-1; D: NA; DNA: TGTGCCCGCACGGCGGGGCTCTTGAACACTGAAGCTTTCTTT; CDR3: CARTAGLLNTEAFF
size: NA; V: TRBV30; J: TRBJ1-5; D: NA; DNA: TGTGCCTGGAGTTTAGGGGTGTTGAACAATCAGCCCCAGCATTTT; CDR3: CAWSLGVLNNQPQHF
size: NA; V: TRBV15; J: TRBJ1-2; D: TRBD1; DNA: TGTGCCACCAGCATGACAGGGAGTTATGGCTACACCTTC; CDR3: CATSMTGSYGYTF
size: once; V: TRBV27; J: TRBJ1-4; D: TRBD1; DNA: TGTGCCAGCAGGGGACAGGGTCAGGACGCAACTAATGAAAAACTGTTTTTT; CDR3: CASRGQGQDATNEKLFF
size: NA; V: TRBV15; J: TRBJ1-5; D: NA; DNA: TGTGCCACCAGCAGAGTTGTGGGGGCTGTATCTCAGCCCCAGCATTTT; CDR3: CATSRVVGAVSQPQHF
size: NA; V: TRBV12-5; J: TRBJ2-7; D: NA; DNA: TGTGCTAGTGGGTACAGCGGACCCTACGAGCAGTACTTC; CDR3: CASGYSGPYEQYF
size: few; V: TRBV29-1; J: TRBJ1-1; D: NA; DNA: TGCAGCGTTGTGTTGGGCACTGAAGCTTTCTTT; CDR3: CSVVLGTEAFF
size: NA; V: TRBV19; J: TRBJ1-2; D: NA; DNA: TGTGCCAGTACAAGATTATTAGGAGGGGCCGAATTTGGTGGCTACACCTTC; CDR3: CASTRLLGGAEFGGYTF
size: NA; V: TRBV30; J: TRBJ1-5; D: NA; DNA: TGTGCCTGGAGTACCACAGGGAGGCCCCAGCATTTT; CDR3: CAWSTTGRPQHF
size: NA; V: TRBV4-3; J: TRBJ2-5; D: NA; DNA: TGCGCCAGCAGCCAAGATCGAGGAGAGACCCAGTACTTC; CDR3: CASSQDRGETQYF
size: NA; V: TRBV30; J: TRBJ2-1; D: TRBD2; DNA: TGTGCCTGGAGACGGCGGGGGTCCGATGAGCAGTTCTTC; CDR3: CAWRRRGSDEQFF
size: NA; V: TRBV7-3; J: TRBJ2-5; D: TRBD1; DNA: TGTGCCAGCAGCCGGGACAGAGAAGAGACCCAGTACTTC; CDR3: CASSRDREETQYF
size: NA; V: TRBV11-2; J: TRBJ2-3; D: NA; DNA: TGTGCCAGCAGCTCAGGTGGGGATACGCAGTATTTT; CDR3: CASSSGGDTQYF
size: NA; V: TRBV9; J: TRBJ2-1; D: TRBD2; DNA: TGTGCCAGCAGCGAAAGCGGGGGGGCTGACTACAATGAGCAGTTCTTC; CDR3: CASSESGGADYNEQFF
size: NA; V: TRBV10-3; J: TRBJ2-7; D: TRBD1; DNA: TGTGCCATCAGTGAGTCGGGACAGTACGAGCAGTACTTC; CDR3: CAISESGQYEQYF
size: medium-sized; V: TRBV25-1; J: TRBJ2-7; D: TRBD1; DNA: TGTGCCAGCAGTGAATTTGGGGGACAGGGTCAGCACTTC; CDR3: CASSEFGGQGQHF
size: NA; V: TRBV15; J: TRBJ2-2; D: NA; DNA: TGTGCCACCAGCAGAGGAGGAACGGGGAGGAACACCGGGGAGCTGTTTTTT; CDR3: CATSRGGTGRNTGELFF
size: NA; V: TRBV30; J: TRBJ1-3; D: NA; DNA: TGTGCCTGGAGGCCTGGAAACACCATATATTTT; CDR3: CAWRPGNTIYF
size: once; V: TRBV29-1; J: TRBJ1-2; D: TRBD1; DNA: TGCAGCGTTGAAGCACAGGGGAGTAACTATGGCTACACCTTC; CDR3: CSVEAQGSNYGYTF
size: NA; V: TRBV20-1; J: TRBJ2-7; D: NA; DNA: TGCAGTGGGGAGATCTCCTACGAGCAGTACTTC; CDR3: CSGEISYEQYF
size: NA; V: TRBV6-5; J: TRBJ1-1; D: NA; DNA: TGTGCCAGCAGTCCCCTTGAGCTGAACACTGAAGCTTTCTTT; CDR3: CASSPLELNTEAFF
size: NA; V: TRBV7-2; J: TRBJ2-3; D: TRBD2; DNA: TGTGCCAGCAGCTCTAGCGGTCCTACGCAGTATTTT; CDR3: CASSSSGPTQYF
size: NA; V: TRBV7-2; J: TRBJ1-5; D: NA; DNA: TGTGCCAGCAGCTTGCCCGGGAATCAGCCCCAGCATTTT; CDR3: CASSLPGNQPQHF
size: once; V: TRBV25-1; J: TRBJ1-4; D: NA; DNA: TGTGCCAGCAGTGATCTAGGCGGGAGGGAAAAACTGTTTTTT; CDR3: CASSDLGGREKLFF
size: few; V: TRBV6-5; J: TRBJ1-5; D: NA; DNA: TGTGCCAGCAGACCACAGGGCTCCCAGCCCCAGCATTTT; CDR3: CASRPQGSQPQHF
size: NA; V: TRBV30; J: TRBJ2-7; D: NA; DNA: TGTGCCTGGGGCAGGGCCTACGAGCAGTACTTC; CDR3: CAWGRAYEQYF
size: NA; V: TRBV30; J: TRBJ2-3; D: TRBD1; DNA: TGTGCCTGGAGTCCTGGGACAGATAGTACAGATACGCAGTATTTT; CDR3: CAWSPGTDSTDTQYF
size: NA; V: TRBV29-1; J: TRBJ2-7; D: TRBD2; DNA: TGCAGCGTTGAGGGTGAGGTAGCGGGGTCTTCCTACGAGCAGTACTTC; CDR3: CSVEGEVAGSSYEQYF
size: NA; V: TRBV15; J: TRBJ1-5; D: NA; DNA: TGTGCCACCAGCAGAGACAGAAATAGCAATCAGCCCCAGCATTTT; CDR3: CATSRDRNSNQPQHF
size: few; V: TRBV13; J: TRBJ2-6; D: TRBD1; DNA: TGTGCCAGCAGCACCCGCAACAGGGGTGCTGGGGCCAACGTCCTGACTTTC; CDR3: CASSTRNRGAGANVLTF
size: NA; V: TRBV30; J: TRBJ2-2; D: TRBD1; DNA: TGTGCCTGGAGTACGAGGGGGCAGGGCACCGGGGAGCTGTTTTTT; CDR3: CAWSTRGQGTGELFF
size: NA; V: TRBV5-1; J: TRBJ2-7; D: TRBD2; DNA: TGCGCCAGCAGCCCTAGCGGGGGCCGAACCTACGAGCAGTACTTC; CDR3: CASSPSGGRTYEQYF
size: once; V: TRBV29-1; J: TRBJ2-7; D: TRBD2; DNA: TGCAGCGCCTCGGGAGGGTGGGACTACGAGCAGTACTTC; CDR3: CSASGGWDYEQYF
size: NA; V: TRBV29-1; J: TRBJ2-5; D: NA; DNA: TGCAGCGGAGCTCGGGAGACCCAGTACTTC; CDR3: CSGARETQYF
size: NA; V: TRBV7-6; J: TRBJ2-7; D: NA; DNA: TGTGCCAGCAGCCCCGACCAATTTGAGCAGTACTTC; CDR3: CASSPDQFEQYF
size: NA; V: TRBV4-2; J: TRBJ2-1; D: NA; DNA: TGTGCCAGCAGCCAAGTTAGCGCAGGGGACAATGAGCAGTTCTTC; CDR3: CASSQVSAGDNEQFF
size: NA; V: TRBV30; J: TRBJ1-6; D: NA; DNA: TGTGCCTGGAGTGTTCAATCACCCCTCCACTTT; CDR3: CAWSVQSPLHF
size: few; V: TRBV29-1; J: TRBJ2-1; D: NA; DNA: TGCAGCGTGGATATCGACGGCCTATACAATGAGCAGTTCTTC; CDR3: CSVDIDGLYNEQFF
size: few; V: TRBV6-6; J: TRBJ1-1; D: NA; DNA: TGTGCCAGCAGTTACTCGAGGCAGACTAACACTGAAGCTTTCTTT; CDR3: CASSYSRQTNTEAFF
size: NA; V: TRBV4-3; J: TRBJ2-7; D: NA; DNA: TGCGCCAGCAGCCAAGATCGCCCGGGGACACCGGGGGAGCAGTACTTC; CDR3: CASSQDRPGTPGEQYF
size: few; V: TRBV11-1; J: TRBJ1-1; D: TRBD1; DNA: TGTGCCAGCAGCCCACAGGGGGGGGGCACTGAAGCTTTCTTT; CDR3: CASSPQGGGTEAFF
size: NA; V: TRBV12-5; J: TRBJ2-1; D: NA; DNA: TGTGCTAGTGGTTTTCCCCGGGGAAATGAGCAGTTCTTC; CDR3: CASGFPRGNEQFF
size: NA; V: TRBV4-1; J: TRBJ2-5; D: TRBD1; DNA: TGCGCCAGCAGCCAAGAGACAGGGCCCCGAGAGGAGACCCAGTACTTC; CDR3: CASSQETGPREETQYF
size: few; V: TRBV18; J: TRBJ2-7; D: NA; DNA: TGTGCCAGCTCACGGTCGGCAGACTCCTACGAGCAGTACTTC; CDR3: CASSRSADSYEQYF
size: NA; V: TRBV5-1; J: TRBJ2-3; D: NA; DNA: TGCGCCAGCAGCACGAAAACCCCCAACAGGGAAGATACGCAGTATTTT; CDR3: CASSTKTPNREDTQYF
size: NA; V: TRBV5-1; J: TRBJ1-1; D: NA; DNA: TGCGCCAGCAGCTTGTATCCCCTGAACACTGAAGCTTTCTTT; CDR3: CASSLYPLNTEAFF
size: few; V: TRBV15; J: TRBJ1-5; D: NA; DNA: TGTGCCACCAGCAGAGGAATTGGGCAGGGAGACAATCAGCCCCAGCATTTT; CDR3: CATSRGIGQGDNQPQHF